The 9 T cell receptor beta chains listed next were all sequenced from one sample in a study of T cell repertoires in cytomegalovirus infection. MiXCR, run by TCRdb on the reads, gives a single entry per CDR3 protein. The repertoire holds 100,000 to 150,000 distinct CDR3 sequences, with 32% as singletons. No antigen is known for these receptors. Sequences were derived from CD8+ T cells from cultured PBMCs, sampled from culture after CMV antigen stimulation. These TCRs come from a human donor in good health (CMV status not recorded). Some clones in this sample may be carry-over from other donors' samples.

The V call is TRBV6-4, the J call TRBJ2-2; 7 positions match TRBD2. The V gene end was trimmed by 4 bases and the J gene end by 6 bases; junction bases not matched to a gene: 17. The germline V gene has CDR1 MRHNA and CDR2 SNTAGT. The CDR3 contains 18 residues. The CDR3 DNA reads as TGTGCCAGCAGTGGTGGGGAGGGGCACCACCCGGACCCCGGGGAGCTGTTTTTT. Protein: CASSGGEGHHPDPGELFF.

The CDR3 sequence: CASTERQGARGYTF. DNA for the CDR3: TGCGCCAGCACCGAACGACAGGGGGCGAGGGGCTACACCTTC. This chain joins TRBV4-1 and TRBJ1-2; TRBD1 matches 10 bases. The V gene's germline CDR1 is MGHRA and CDR2 YSYEKL. Losses at the gene ends were 7 bases for V and 8 bases for J; bases not matched to a gene: 10. This CDR3 spans 14 amino acids.

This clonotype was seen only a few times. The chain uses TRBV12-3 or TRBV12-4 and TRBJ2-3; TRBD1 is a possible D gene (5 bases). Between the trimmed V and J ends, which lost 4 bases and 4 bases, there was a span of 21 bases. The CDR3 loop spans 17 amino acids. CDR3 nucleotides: TGTGCCAGCAGTTCCGGCCAGGGCGTCCAGGCGTCAGATACGCAGTATTTT. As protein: CASSSGQGVQASDTQYF.

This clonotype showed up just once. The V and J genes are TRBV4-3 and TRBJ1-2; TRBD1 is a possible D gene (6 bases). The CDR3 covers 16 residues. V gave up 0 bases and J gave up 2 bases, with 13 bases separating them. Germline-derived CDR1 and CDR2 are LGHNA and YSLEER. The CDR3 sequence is CASSQDISRGNYGYTF. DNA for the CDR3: TGCGCCAGCAGCCAAGATATCTCAAGGGGGAACTATGGCTACACCTTC.

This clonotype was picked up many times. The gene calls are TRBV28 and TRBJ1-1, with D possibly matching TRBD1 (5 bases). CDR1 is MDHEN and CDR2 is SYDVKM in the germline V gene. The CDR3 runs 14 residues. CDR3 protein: CAAAVQGSHTEAFF. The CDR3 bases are TGTGCGGCGGCGGTGCAGGGATCCCACACTGAAGCTTTCTTT.

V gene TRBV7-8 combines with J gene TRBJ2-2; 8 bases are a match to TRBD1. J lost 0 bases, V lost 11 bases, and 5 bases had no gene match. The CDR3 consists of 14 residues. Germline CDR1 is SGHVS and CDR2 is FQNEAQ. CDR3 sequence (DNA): TGTGCCGTAGGGGGACAGGCGAACACCGGGGAGCTGTTTTTT. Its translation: CAVGGQANTGELFF. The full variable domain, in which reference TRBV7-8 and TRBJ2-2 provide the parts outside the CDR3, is GAGVSQSPRYKVAKRGQDVALRCDPISGHVSLFWYQQALGQGPEFLTYFQNEAQLDKSGLPSDRFFAERPEGSVSTLKIQRTQQEDSAVYLCAVGGQANTGELFFGEGSRLTVL.

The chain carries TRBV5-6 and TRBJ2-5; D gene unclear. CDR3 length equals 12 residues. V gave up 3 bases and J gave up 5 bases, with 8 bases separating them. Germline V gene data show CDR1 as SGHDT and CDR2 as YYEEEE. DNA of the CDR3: TGTGCCAGCAGCTACATTGAGGAGACCCAGTACTTC. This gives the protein CASSYIEETQYF.

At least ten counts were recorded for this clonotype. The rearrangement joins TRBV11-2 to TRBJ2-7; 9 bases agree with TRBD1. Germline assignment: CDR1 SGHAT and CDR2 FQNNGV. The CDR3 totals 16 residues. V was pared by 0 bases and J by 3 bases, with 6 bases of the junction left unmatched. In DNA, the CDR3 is TGTGCCAGCAGCTTAGAGTGGGGACAGGGCAACTACGAGCAGTACTTC. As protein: CASSLEWGQGNYEQYF. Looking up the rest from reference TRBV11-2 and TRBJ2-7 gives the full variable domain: EAGVAQSPRYKIIEKRQSVAFWCNPISGHATLYWYQQILGQGPKLLIQFQNNGVVDDSQLPKDRFSAERLKGVDSTLKIQPAKLEDSAVYLCASSLEWGQGNYEQYFGPGTRLTVT.

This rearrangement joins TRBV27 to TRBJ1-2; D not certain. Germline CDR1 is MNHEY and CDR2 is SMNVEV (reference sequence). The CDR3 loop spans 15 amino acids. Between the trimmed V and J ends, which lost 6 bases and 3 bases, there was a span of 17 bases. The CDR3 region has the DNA TGTGCCAGCAGCAGGATAGCCAAGTGGCACTATGGCTACACCTTC. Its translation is CASSRIAKWHYGYTF.